This T cell receptor (beta chain) was recorded in a study of shared clonotypes between healthy human individuals. Study-wide results and limits: Represented genetic and exposure-history diversity was restricted by having few donors.

Comment on this clone: What it binds is unknown.

The CDR3 loop spans 16 amino acids. The V end lost 0 bases, the J end lost 2 bases, and 10 bases lay between the germline ends. Germline V lookup: CDR1 KGHSH, CDR2 LQKENI. Unsorted PBMC samples were amplified in replicate PCRs containing 250 to 350 ng DNA, some 30,000 T cell genomes. Per the study methods: There were no quality scores in the junction-only immunoSEQ sequences, so filtering differed. Here immunoSEQ multiplex PCR was the method, and the copy in TCRdb shows in-frame clones only, minus some. That table supplies the V and J calls and clone size; D and trimming were determined from the DNA. This sample has about half a million clones; 81% occur once, and the top ten carry 9.5% to 15%.

The clonotype comes from a woman between 40 and 55 years old in good health. Some clones in this sample may be carry-over from other donors' samples. The chain joins TRBV18 to TRBJ2-2; D remains ambiguous. Sequenced material: PBMCs. Here the CDR3 reads CASSPPSRVNTGELFF. The CDR3 coding sequence is TGTGCCAGCTCACCACCGAGTAGGGTTAACACCGGGGAGCTGTTTTTT.